The 31 T cell receptor beta chains listed next were all sequenced from one sample in a study of cytomegalovirus exposure and HLA in healthy donors. The table came from immunoSEQ multiplex PCR; TCRdb's copy has only in-frame clones and leaves some out. The sample contains 220,000 or so clones, 65% to 85% of which appear only once. The source material was PBMCs. These receptors were collected from a woman aged 30 to 39 in good health and CMV-seropositive.

The V call is TRBV18, the J call TRBJ1-1; D is ambiguous. This CDR3 is built from 15 residues. V lost 1 base and J 0 bases, leaving 9 bases between the germline ends. CDR1 and CDR2 from the germline V gene are KGHSH and LQKENI. The CDR3 region is CASSPQPDLNTEAFF. DNA of the CDR3: TGTGCCAGCTCACCACAGCCAGACTTGAACACTGAAGCTTTCTTT.

The genes are TRBV28 and TRBJ2-7; 8 bases align to TRBD1. Germline V lookup: CDR1 MDHEN, CDR2 SYDVKM. The J segment lost 4 bases and the V segment lost 5 bases, leaving 7 bases of the junction unmatched. This CDR3 is 14 amino acids long. The CDR3 protein is CASSQRDRHYEQYF. For the CDR3, the DNA is TGTGCCAGCAGTCAACGGGACAGGCATTACGAGCAGTACTTC.

The chain is built from TRBV7-9 and TRBJ2-7; tentatively, D is TRBD1 (6 bases). This CDR3 region has 15 residues. From germline, CDR1 is SEHNR and CDR2 FQNEAQ (reference sequence). V was shortened by 5 bases and J by 2 bases, with 16 bases between the two germline ends. CDR3 amino acids: CASSQVMDSPYEQYF. The CDR3 DNA is TGTGCCAGCAGCCAAGTAATGGACAGCCCCTACGAGCAGTACTTC.

The chain links TRBV5-1 to TRBJ2-7; 8 bases match TRBD1. The CDR3 loop spans 15 amino acids. The germline CDR1 and CDR2 sequences are SGHRS and YFSETQ. Trimming removed 6 bases from V and 0 bases from J; junction bases left unmatched: 8. The CDR3 region is CASTPTGVVSYEQYF. The CDR3 region has the DNA TGCGCCAGCACCCCGACAGGGGTGGTCTCCTACGAGCAGTACTTC. Looking up the rest from reference TRBV5-1 and TRBJ2-7 gives the full variable domain: KAGVTQTPRYLIKTRGQQVTLSCSPISGHRSVSWYQQTPGQGLQFLFEYFSETQRNKGNFPGRFSGRQFSNSRSEMNVSTLELGDSALYLCASTPTGVVSYEQYFGPGTRLTVT.

This chain links TRBV30 with TRBJ1-2; 7 bases line up with TRBD1. This CDR3 contains 15 residues. Germline assignment: CDR1 GTSNPN and CDR2 SVGIG (reference sequence). The V segment lost 2 bases and the J segment 4 bases; nucleotides outside the gene matches: 10. The CDR3 sequence is CAWSSTRDSIYGYTF. CDR3 coding DNA: TGTGCCTGGAGTTCTACCCGGGACAGTATCTATGGCTACACCTTC.

This clone is a singleton in its sample. V is TRBV5-1 and J is TRBJ2-5; TRBD2 matches 7 bases. This CDR3 comprises 13 residues. The V gene's germline CDR1 is SGHRS and CDR2 YFSETQ. V was clipped by 4 bases and J by 5 bases; unmatched bases: 5. The CDR3 protein is CASSRGDGETQYF. CDR3 nucleotide sequence: TGCGCCAGCAGCCGGGGGGATGGCGAGACCCAGTACTTC.

The CDR3 here is CASSPMAGSGGYTF. CDR3 bases: TGTGCCAGCAGCCCAATGGCAGGGTCGGGAGGCTACACCTTC. This sequence joins TRBV11-3 and TRBJ1-2; a weak D match, TRBD1 (5 bases). CDR1 is SGHNT and CDR2 is YENEEA in the germline V gene. Trimming removed 5 bases at V and 8 bases at J, with 18 bases between. The CDR3 has 14 residues.

This clone was observed a few times. The chain couples TRBV4-2 to TRBJ1-5, with D unclear. The CDR3 is 18 amino acids. Looked up from germline, CDR1 is LGHNA and CDR2 is YNFKEQ. V was trimmed by 4 bases and J by 3 bases, leaving 22 bases between them. CDR3 nucleotides: TGTGCCAGCAGCCGAGCCGACGGGGTTCTAGGGCTCAATCAGCCCCAGCATTTT. Amino acid sequence: CASSRADGVLGLNQPQHF.

V and J are TRBV2 and TRBJ1-1; D gene unclear. There are 15 residues in the CDR3. The V gene lost 2 bases and the J gene lost 4 bases, with 14 bases spanning the gap. The V gene's germline CDR1 is SNHLY and CDR2 FYNNEI. The CDR3 region has the DNA TGTGCCAGCAGTGAATTTCCGTCCGTCGGCACTGAAGCTTTCTTT. It is translated as CASSEFPSVGTEAFF.

The chain's CDR3 is CSVGLAGAGFF. The DNA of the CDR3 is TGCAGCGTTGGGTTAGCGGGAGCCGGGTTCTTC. The chain has TRBV29-1 and TRBJ2-1; 9 bases align to TRBD2. Germline CDR1 and CDR2: SQVTM and ANQGSEA. With V trimmed by 4 bases and J by 15 bases, 7 bases remained unmatched. CDR3 length: 11 amino acids.

The rearrangement uses TRBV6-5 and TRBJ1-1; TRBD1 matches 8 bases. The trim removed 5 bases at V and 0 bases at J, leaving 5 bases unmatched. The germline V gene has CDR1 MNHEY and CDR2 SVGAGI. The CDR3 has 15 amino acids. CDR3 bases: TGTGCCAGCAGTCCGACAGGGGCAATGAACACTGAAGCTTTCTTT. Residues: CASSPTGAMNTEAFF.

This clone was detected only once. The chain employs TRBV5-1 and TRBJ2-7; TRBD1 aligns across 10 bases. Germline lookup yields CDR1 SGHRS and CDR2 YFSETQ. This CDR3 is built from 16 residues. Losses at the gene ends were 2 bases for V and 2 bases for J; bases not matched to a gene: 7. CDR3 DNA: TGCGCCAGCAGCTTCTACGGGACAGGGGACGCCTACGAGCAGTACTTC. This sequence encodes CASSFYGTGDAYEQYF.

This clone was seen once. The rearrangement links TRBV30 to TRBJ1-3; D is uncertain. Germline CDR1 is GTSNPN and CDR2 is SVGIG (reference sequence). V lost 4 bases to trimming and J lost 4 bases, with 2 bases between them. The CDR3 spans 10 residues. In DNA form, the CDR3 reads TGTGCCTGGATCGGAAACACCATATATTTT. It yields the protein CAWIGNTIYF.

The V and J genes are TRBV30 and TRBJ1-1; D uncertain. Trimming took off 2 bases at V and 4 bases at J, with 14 bases between the two ends. CDR3 length: 14 amino acids. CDR1 and CDR2 from the germline V gene are GTSNPN and SVGIG (reference sequence). In nucleotides, the CDR3 is TGTGCCTGGAGTATTGGACTGGGAACCACTGAAGCTTTCTTT. Amino acids: CAWSIGLGTTEAFF. Based on the CDR3 plus reference TRBV30 and TRBJ1-1, the full variable domain is SQTIHQWPATLVQPVGSPLSLECTVEGTSNPNLYWYRQAAGRGLQLLFYSVGIGQISSEVPQNLSASRPQDRQFILSSKKLLLSDSGFYLCAWSIGLGTTEAFFGQGTRLTVV.

The chain has TRBV7-3 and TRBJ1-2; D is perhaps TRBD1 (6 bases). CDR3 length: 12 residues. Germline CDR1 is SGHTA and CDR2 is FQGTGA. Trimming removed 8 bases at V and 8 bases at J, with 15 bases between. CDR3 DNA: TGTGCCAGCCCCGGGAGCGGGGGCGGCTACACCTTC. This encodes CASPGSGGGYTF.

The CDR3 sequence: CASSLDTGAPTGELFF. The CDR3 DNA reads TGTGCCAGCAGCTTAGATACGGGGGCACCCACCGGGGAGCTGTTTTTT. The gene calls are TRBV11-2 and TRBJ2-2; D is possibly TRBD1 or TRBD2 (6 bases each). The CDR3 consists of 16 residues. Germline lookup yields CDR1 SGHAT and CDR2 FQNNGV. V shed 0 bases and J shed 4 bases, with 12 bases lying between them.

J is TRBJ1-2 and V is TRBV30, with 10 bases that match TRBD1. The CDR3 totals 13 residues. In germline, CDR1 is GTSNPN, CDR2 SVGIG (reference sequence). V was clipped by 1 base and J by 6 bases; unmatched bases: 2. This chain's CDR3 is CAWSAGTGDGYTF. CDR3 DNA sequence: TGTGCCTGGAGTGCCGGGACAGGGGATGGCTACACCTTC.

The genes are TRBV11-2 and TRBJ2-1; 13 nucleotides agree with TRBD2. The CDR3 extends over 16 amino acids. Germline loops: CDR1 SGHAT, CDR2 FQNNGV. Unmatched junction bases numbered 3, after V lost 2 bases and J lost 5 bases. The CDR3 DNA reads TGTGCCAGCAGCTTATTCGGACTAGCGGGAGACAATGAGCAGTTCTTC. It codes for CASSLFGLAGDNEQFF.

The chain carries TRBV21-1 and TRBJ2-7; whether TRBD2, the table's D call, matches the DNA was not checked. TRBV21-1 is shown as a pseudogene. CDR3 length: 16 residues. The CDR3 spells CASSNEPRLETYEQYF. Here the CDR3 DNA reads TGTGCCAGCAGCAATGAACCACGGCTGGAGACCTACGAGCAGTACTTC.

This sequence joins TRBV4-2 and TRBJ2-3, with 7 bases that match TRBD2. In germline, CDR1 is LGHNA, CDR2 YNFKEQ. The length of the CDR3 is 16 residues. With 0 bases clipped from V and 6 bases from J, the junction kept 9 bases outside the gene matches. In DNA, the CDR3 is TGTGCCAGCAGCCAAGAGGGCTGGACTAGGTATGATACGCAGTATTTT. This gives the protein CASSQEGWTRYDTQYF.

This clone was recorded once. The V and J genes are TRBV6-5 and TRBJ1-5; D gene ambiguous. Trimming removed 7 bases at V and 8 bases at J, with 18 bases between. The germline CDR1 and CDR2 sequences are MNHEY and SVGAGI. The CDR3 consists of 14 residues. This CDR3 is CASTPTKEYEPQHF. The CDR3 DNA sequence: TGTGCCAGCACCCCGACTAAAGAGTATGAGCCCCAGCATTTT.

This chain uses TRBV20-1 with TRBJ2-7, with TRBD1 matching over 7 bases. CDR1 DFQATT and CDR2 SNEGSKA come from the germline V gene (reference sequence). V trimming: 8 bases; J trimming: 1 base; junction bases outside the gene matches: 2. The CDR3 runs to 11 residues. CDR3 coding DNA: TGCAGTTCCAGGGGGTCCTACGAGCAGTACTTC. It codes for CSSRGSYEQYF.

The V call is TRBV29-1, the J call TRBJ2-5; D unresolved. The germline CDR1 and CDR2 sequences are SQVTM and ANQGSEA. The CDR3 contains 14 residues. V was trimmed by 4 bases and J by 2 bases, leaving 14 bases between them. CDR3: CSVGRWDAQETQYF. In DNA, the CDR3 is TGCAGCGTTGGACGGTGGGATGCGCAAGAGACCCAGTACTTC.

Only a few counts were recorded for this clone. The chain combines TRBV28 with TRBJ2-7, with unresolved D. CDR1 is MDHEN and CDR2 is SYDVKM in the germline V gene. The CDR3 is 15 residues long. Trimming took off 0 bases at V and 1 base at J, with 10 bases between the two ends. CDR3 residues: CASSLWSDGSYEQYF. CDR3 sequence (DNA): TGTGCCAGCAGTTTATGGTCGGACGGATCCTACGAGCAGTACTTC.

The chain couples TRBV4-3 to TRBJ1-2, with 9 bases lining up with TRBD1. The CDR3 is 17 amino acids. J lost 4 bases, V lost 0 bases, and 9 bases had no gene match. Germline V CDR1 and CDR2: LGHNA, YSLEER. CDR3 sequence reads: CASSQDERRQGVYGYTF. CDR3 nucleotide sequence: TGCGCCAGCAGCCAAGATGAGAGGAGACAGGGGGTCTATGGCTACACCTTC.

This clone appeared a single time. This sequence joins TRBV28 and TRBJ1-2, with D perhaps matching TRBD1 (5 bases). This CDR3 has 14 residues. Trimming took 10 bases from V and 3 from J, leaving 18 bases between them. Germline V CDR1 and CDR2: MDHEN, SYDVKM. CDR3 sequence: CATHSRVSDYGYTF. CDR3 nucleotides: TGTGCCACCCATAGCAGGGTTTCAGACTATGGCTACACCTTC.

CDR3 protein: CASGGGPIGYGYTF. The CDR3 DNA reads as TGTGCCAGCGGTGGGGGCCCGATCGGCTATGGCTACACCTTC. This chain connects TRBV6-5 to TRBJ1-2, with D possibly being TRBD1 (6 bases). Trimming pared 8 bases from V and 4 bases from J, leaving 17 bases between. Germline V gene lookup returns CDR1 MNHEY and CDR2 SVGAGI. The CDR3 totals 14 residues.

The chain carries TRBV2 and TRBJ2-1; 11 nucleotides align to TRBD2. The CDR3 consists of 14 residues. With V trimmed by 6 bases and J by 5 bases, 3 bases remained unmatched. Germline-derived CDR1 and CDR2 are SNHLY and FYNNEI. The CDR3: CASRGLAANNEQFF. The CDR3 DNA reads as TGTGCCAGCAGGGGACTAGCGGCGAACAATGAGCAGTTCTTC.

The chain recombines TRBV5-5 with TRBJ1-1, with unresolved D. From germline, CDR1 is SGHKS and CDR2 YYEKEE (reference sequence). The V end was cut by 7 bases, the J end by 1 base, with 14 bases between. This CDR3 is built from 14 residues. The CDR3, as DNA: TGTGCCAGCGGCCGTGAGGCCCAGAACACTGAAGCTTTCTTT. As protein: CASGREAQNTEAFF.

The chain recombines TRBV4-3 with TRBJ2-5; D is perhaps TRBD1 or TRBD2 (5 bases each). V was trimmed by 4 bases and J by 1 base, leaving 10 bases between them. There are 14 residues in the CDR3. The germline gives CDR1 LGHNA, CDR2 YSLEER. CDR3: CASSLWGSQETQYF. The CDR3 DNA sequence: TGCGCCAGCAGCCTTTGGGGGTCCCAAGAGACCCAGTACTTC.

V gene TRBV7-2 combines with J gene TRBJ2-7; the D call may be TRBD1 or TRBD2 (6 bases each). Germline loops: CDR1 SGHTA, CDR2 FQGNSA. This CDR3 is 15 amino acids long. V lost 1 base and J lost 7, with 17 bases in between. The CDR3 sequence: CASSLGLSGAGEQYF. The DNA for the CDR3 is TGTGCCAGCAGCTTAGGTTTGTCAGGGGCGGGAGAGCAGTACTTC. The full variable domain, completed using reference TRBV7-2 and TRBJ2-7, is GAGVSQSPSNKVTEKGKDVELRCDPISGHTALYWYRQSLGQGLEFLIYFQGNSAPDKSGLPSDRFSAERTGGSVSTLTIQRTQQEDSAVYLCASSLGLSGAGEQYFGPGTRLTVT.